A single sample gave rise to the 14 T cell receptor beta chains below, sequenced in a study of human thymus T cells. Sequencing was performed with immunoSEQ multiplex PCR; in TCRdb, only in-frame clones are kept and a portion is missing. The data hold 60,000 to 75,000 clones, with 85% to 95% observed a single time. During corrective heart surgery, resections were taken, and the thymus tissue came from them. The sequenced material came from thymus tissue. Source of these receptors: a girl under three years old with a congenital heart defect but otherwise immunologically healthy.

V usage is TRBV28 and J usage is TRBJ1-1, with D hard to call. In germline, CDR1 is MDHEN, CDR2 SYDVKM. Trimming stripped 9 bases from V and 4 bases from J, with 9 bases between. The CDR3 is made up of 11 amino acids. For the CDR3, the DNA is TGTGCCAGTTACGAGGGCACTGAAGCTTTCTTT. It encodes CASYEGTEAFF.

J is TRBJ2-2 and V is TRBV5-1; 8 bases are shared with TRBD1. Germline loops: CDR1 SGHRS, CDR2 YFSETQ. Losses at the gene ends were 1 base for V and 2 bases for J; bases not matched to a gene: 16. This CDR3 has 20 residues. CDR3 nucleotide sequence: TGCGCCAGCAGCTTGTTATGGCGGACAGGGCGTCCCACAAACACCGGGGAGCTGTTTTTT. Its protein is CASSLLWRTGRPTNTGELFF.

V is TRBV11-2 and J is TRBJ2-1; D could derive from TRBD1 or TRBD2 (5 bases each). Germline CDR1 reads SGHAT; CDR2 reads FQNNGV. V dropped 2 bases and J dropped 8 bases, with 19 bases sitting between them. This CDR3 has 16 residues. In nucleotides, the CDR3 is TGTGCCAGCAGCTTAACCTCCACCGGGGCAGTGGATGAGCAGTTCTTC. Translating gives CASSLTSTGAVDEQFF.

This rearrangement joins TRBV19 to TRBJ2-7; 7 bases agree with TRBD2. The V gene's germline CDR1 is LNHDA and CDR2 SQIVND (reference sequence). V shed 5 bases, J shed 3 bases, and the junction held 7 bases outside the gene matches. The CDR3 totals 14 residues. CDR3 sequence: CASSRGGIGYEQYF. The CDR3 DNA sequence: TGTGCCAGTAGTCGCGGGGGAATTGGCTACGAGCAGTACTTC.

The chain employs TRBV19 and TRBJ1-5; maybe TRBD1 (5 bases). Trimming left V 5 bases short and J 6 bases short, with 11 bases between. There are 13 residues in the CDR3. Germline lookup yields CDR1 LNHDA and CDR2 SQIVND (reference sequence). This CDR3 is CASSRGGGQPQHF. For the CDR3, the DNA is TGTGCCAGTAGTCGGGGGGGAGGTCAGCCCCAGCATTTT. The full variable domain, its missing parts supplied by reference TRBV19 and TRBJ1-5, is DGGITQSPKYLFRKEGQNVTLSCEQNLNHDAMYWYRQDPGQGLRLIYYSQIVNDFQKGDIAEGYSVSREKKESFPLTVTSAQKNPTAFYLCASSRGGGQPQHFGDGTRLSIL.

The rearrangement joins TRBV7-2 to TRBJ2-7; D may be TRBD1 or TRBD2 (5 bases each). CDR1 SGHTA and CDR2 FQGNSA come from the germline V gene. The CDR3 has 14 residues. The ends were cut back, 5 bases at V and 6 bases at J, with 17 bases in the middle. For the CDR3, the DNA is TGTGCCAGCAGCCCACTGGGGACCTTCCCCGAGCAGTACTTC. This gives the protein CASSPLGTFPEQYF.

The chain employs TRBV5-1 and TRBJ2-1; D is undetermined. Per the germline V gene, CDR1 is SGHRS and CDR2 is YFSETQ. This CDR3 region has 16 residues. The ends were cut back, 2 bases at V and 0 bases at J, with 12 bases in the middle. The CDR3 region is CASSFRSDPSYNEQFF. The CDR3 region has the DNA TGCGCCAGCAGCTTTAGATCGGACCCCTCCTACAATGAGCAGTTCTTC. Full variable domain (missing parts from reference TRBV5-1 and TRBJ2-1): KAGVTQTPRYLIKTRGQQVTLSCSPISGHRSVSWYQQTPGQGLQFLFEYFSETQRNKGNFPGRFSGRQFSNSRSEMNVSTLELGDSALYLCASSFRSDPSYNEQFFGPGTRLTVL.

In its sample, this clone was seen once. The rearrangement joins TRBV4-2 to TRBJ2-1; 9 bases match TRBD2. V gave up 4 bases and J gave up 7 bases; unmatched junction bases: 8. The CDR3 runs 15 residues. The germline V gene encodes CDR1 LGHNA and CDR2 YNFKEQ. The CDR3 bases are TGTGCCAGCAGCCCTGCGGGACTAGCTGGGAATGAGCAGTTCTTC. Amino acid sequence: CASSPAGLAGNEQFF.

V gene TRBV9 combines with J gene TRBJ1-6, with no clear D. Germline lookup yields CDR1 SGDLS and CDR2 YYNGEE. Deletions cut 3 bases from V and 14 bases from J, with 12 bases between. The CDR3 runs 12 residues. The CDR3: CASSALSGALHF. The CDR3 nucleotides read TGTGCCAGCAGCGCATTGTCCGGGGCCCTCCACTTT.

The chain recombines TRBV27 with TRBJ1-4, with D hard to call. The CDR3 runs to 16 residues. The V gene's germline CDR1 is MNHEY and CDR2 SMNVEV (reference sequence). Trimming took 0 bases from V and 8 from J, leaving 16 bases between them. CDR3 in amino acids: CASSLSPGPRKEKLFF. CDR3 in DNA: TGTGCCAGCAGTTTATCCCCCGGGCCTCGGAAGGAAAAACTGTTTTTT.

The chain recombines TRBV9 with TRBJ2-3; D call uncertain. CDR3 length: 12 residues. V lost 4 bases and J lost 6, with 9 bases in between. Germline V gene lookup returns CDR1 SGDLS and CDR2 YYNGEE. This CDR3 is CASSPPMDTQYF. For the CDR3, the DNA is TGTGCCAGCAGCCCCCCGATGGATACGCAGTATTTT.

The chain combines TRBV4-1 with TRBJ2-1; 9 nucleotides line up with TRBD2. CDR3 length equals 17 residues. Germline-derived CDR1 and CDR2 are MGHRA and YSYEKL. V was clipped by 1 base and J by 7 bases; unmatched bases: 11. CDR3 nucleotides: TGCGCCAGCAGCCAAGGACGGAGTAGCGGGAGTGGGAATGAGCAGTTCTTC. It specifies CASSQGRSSGSGNEQFF.

The chain employs TRBV18 and TRBJ1-1; D is uncertain. This CDR3 comprises 12 residues. V was pared by 5 bases and J by 1 base, with 5 bases between. Germline V CDR1 and CDR2: KGHSH, LQKENI. CDR3 in DNA: TGTGCCAGCTCAAGGAGGAACACTGAAGCTTTCTTT. Its protein is CASSRRNTEAFF. The entire variable domain, with the rest obtained from reference TRBV18 and TRBJ1-1, is as follows: NAGVMQNPRHLVRRRGQEARLRCSPMKGHSHVYWYRQLPEEGLKFMVYLQKENIIDESGMPKERFSAEFPKEGPSILRIQQVVRGDSAAYFCASSRRNTEAFFGQGTRLTVV.

The chain combines TRBV29-1 with TRBJ2-3, with 8 bases aligning to TRBD1. The J segment lost 0 bases and the V segment lost 6 bases, leaving 2 bases of the junction unmatched. CDR3 length equals 13 residues. Germline CDR1 reads SQVTM; CDR2 reads ANQGSEA. The CDR3 loop is CSVRDRSTDTQYF. The CDR3 DNA is TGCAGCGTCCGGGACAGGAGCACAGATACGCAGTATTTT.